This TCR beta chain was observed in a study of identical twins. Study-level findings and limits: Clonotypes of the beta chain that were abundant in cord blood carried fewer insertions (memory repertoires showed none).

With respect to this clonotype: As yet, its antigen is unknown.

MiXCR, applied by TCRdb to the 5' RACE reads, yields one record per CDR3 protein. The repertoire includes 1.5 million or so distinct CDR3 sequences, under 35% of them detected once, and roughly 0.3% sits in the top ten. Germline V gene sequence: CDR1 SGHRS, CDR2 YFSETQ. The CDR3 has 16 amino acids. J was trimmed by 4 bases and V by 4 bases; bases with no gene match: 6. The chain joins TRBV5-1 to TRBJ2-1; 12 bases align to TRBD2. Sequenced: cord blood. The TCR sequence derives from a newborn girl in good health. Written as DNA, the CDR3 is TGCGCCAGCAGCGTACTAGCGGGGGGTCAATACAATGAGCAGTTCTTC. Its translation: CASSVLAGGQYNEQFF.